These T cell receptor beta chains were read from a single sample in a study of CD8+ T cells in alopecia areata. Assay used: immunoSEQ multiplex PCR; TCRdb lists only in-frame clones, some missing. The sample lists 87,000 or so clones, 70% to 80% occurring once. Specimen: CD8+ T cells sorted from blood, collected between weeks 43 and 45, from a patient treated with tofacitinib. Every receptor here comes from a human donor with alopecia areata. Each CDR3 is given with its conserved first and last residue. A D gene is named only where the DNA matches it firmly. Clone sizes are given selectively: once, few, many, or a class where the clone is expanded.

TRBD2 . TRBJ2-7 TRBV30 TGTGCCTGGACCGCGGCTAGCGGAGCCTACGAGCAGTACTTC CAWTAASGAYEQYF
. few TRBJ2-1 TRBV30 TGTGCCTGGTCTGAACAGGTTGAGCAGTTCTTC CAWSEQVEQFF
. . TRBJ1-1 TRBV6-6 TGTGCCAGCAGTTACGCAGCGGGGATGAACACTGAAGCTTTCTTT CASSYAAGMNTEAFF
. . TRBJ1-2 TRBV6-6 TGTGCCAGCAGTTATGGGACGGGTTTGGACTATGGCTACACCTTC CASSYGTGLDYGYTF
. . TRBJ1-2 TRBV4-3 TGCGCCAGCAGCCAAGATTCCAGTTATGGCTACACCTTC CASSQDSSYGYTF
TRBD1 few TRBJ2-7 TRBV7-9 TGTGCCAGCAGCACCCTACAGGGGAGTTCCTACGAGCAGTACTTC CASSTLQGSSYEQYF
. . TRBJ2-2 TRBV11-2 TGTGCCAGCAGCTTAGGCCCAACCAGGGAGCTGTTTTTT CASSLGPTRELFF
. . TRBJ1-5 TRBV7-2 TGTGCCAGCAGCTTGTCTCTGTCTCAGCCCCAGCATTTT CASSLSLSQPQHF
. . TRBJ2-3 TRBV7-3 TGTGCCAGCAGCTTAATGGGCGGAGGCACAGATACGCAGTATTTT CASSLMGGGTDTQYF
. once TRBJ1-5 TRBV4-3 TGCGCCAGCAGCCAAGATTCAGGTAATAGCAATCAGCCCCAGCATTTT CASSQDSGNSNQPQHF
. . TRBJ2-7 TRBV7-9 TGTGCCAGCAGCTTAGGTCGGGACGAGCAGTACTTC CASSLGRDEQYF
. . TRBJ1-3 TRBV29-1 TGCAGCGTTGTTCTCGCAGGGCAGGAAGGAAACACCATATATTTT CSVVLAGQEGNTIYF
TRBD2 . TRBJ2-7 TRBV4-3 TGCGCCAGCAGCCAAGATCGGGCGGGGGGCTACGAGCAGTACTTC CASSQDRAGGYEQYF
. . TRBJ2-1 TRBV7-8 TGTGCCAGCAGCTTAGTTTCAGGGGTCAATGAGCAGTTCTTC CASSLVSGVNEQFF
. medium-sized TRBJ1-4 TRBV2 TGTGCCAGCAGCCAGAGACTGATGCACACTAAAAATGAAAAACTGTTTTTT CASSQRLMHTKNEKLFF
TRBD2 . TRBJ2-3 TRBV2 TGTGCCAGCAAAAGGACTAGCGGCGGCACAGATACGCAGTATTTT CASKRTSGGTDTQYF
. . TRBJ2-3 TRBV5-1 TGCGCCAGCAGCTTGGAAGGGAGTGCAGATACGCAGTATTTT CASSLEGSADTQYF
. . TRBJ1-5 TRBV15 TGTGCCACCGCTTCGAGGGACCACCTCAATCAGCCCCAGCATTTT CATASRDHLNQPQHF
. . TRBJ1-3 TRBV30 TGTGCCTGGAGTACGGGGGCCGGTCAAAACACCATATATTTT CAWSTGAGQNTIYF
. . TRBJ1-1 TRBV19 TGTGCCAGTAGTATCCGGCCCCTTGAAGCTTTCTTT CASSIRPLEAFF
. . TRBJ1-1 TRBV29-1 TGCAGCGTTGAAGGAAGGCCGGAAGCTTTCTTT CSVEGRPEAFF
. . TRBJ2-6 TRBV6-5 TGTGCCAGCAGTTACTCGTCCGCTGGGGCCAACGTCCTGACTTTC CASSYSSAGANVLTF
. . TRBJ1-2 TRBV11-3 TGTGCCAGCAGCTTCGGTGCGGGAGATGGCTACACCTTC CASSFGAGDGYTF
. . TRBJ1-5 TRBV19 TGTGCCAGTAGTATTCGGGATAGCAATCAGCCCCAGCATTTT CASSIRDSNQPQHF
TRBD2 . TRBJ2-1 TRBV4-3 TGCGCCAGCAGCCAAGACTTAGCGGGCTCCTACAATGAGCAGTTCTTC CASSQDLAGSYNEQFF
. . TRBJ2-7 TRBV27 TGTGCCAGCAGTCCGGTGCGTGGGGGGGCGTACGAGCAGTACTTC CASSPVRGGAYEQYF
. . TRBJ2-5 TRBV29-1 TGCAGCGTTGTCCCAGGTAGCTCCTATGAGCAGTACTTC CSVVPGSSYEQYF
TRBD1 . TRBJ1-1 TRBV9 TGTGCCAGCAGCGTAGGAACAGGGGGCACTGAAGCTTTCTTT CASSVGTGGTEAFF
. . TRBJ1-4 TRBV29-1 TGCAGCGTTGCTAGAGATAATGAAAAACTGTTTTTT CSVARDNEKLFF
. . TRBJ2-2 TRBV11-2 TGTGCCAGCAGCTCAGAAGACAGGACTCTCACCGGGGAGCTGTTTTTT CASSSEDRTLTGELFF
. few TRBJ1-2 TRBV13 TGTGCCAGCAGCTCCGGCGACAGGCCATTCCATGGCTACACCTTC CASSSGDRPFHGYTF
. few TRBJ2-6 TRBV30 TGTGCCTGGAGTGGAGCCTCTGGGGCCAACGTCCTGACTTTC CAWSGASGANVLTF
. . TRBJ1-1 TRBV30 TGTGCCTGGAGTGACGGGGGCCTAGGTACTGAAGCTTTCTTT CAWSDGGLGTEAFF
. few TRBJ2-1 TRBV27 TGTGCCAGCAGCTTACACCAGAGCTCCTACAATGAGCAGTTCTTC CASSLHQSSYNEQFF
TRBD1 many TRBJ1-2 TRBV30 TGTGCCTGGAGTCCCTGGACAGGGACCTCAGCTAACTATGGCTACACCTTC CAWSPWTGTSANYGYTF
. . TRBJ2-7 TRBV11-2 TGTGCCAGCAGCTTAGGAGGCGGGAAATACGAGCAGTACTTC CASSLGGGKYEQYF
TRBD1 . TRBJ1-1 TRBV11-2 TGTGCCAGCAGCTTAAGGACAGGGGGAAAGAGGGACACTGAAGCTTTCTTT CASSLRTGGKRDTEAFF
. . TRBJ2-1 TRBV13 TGTGCCAGCAGCCTGACGGACAATGAGCAGTTCTTC CASSLTDNEQFF
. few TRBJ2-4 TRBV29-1 TGCAGCGTTGATGGAGGGGGACAGCACAAAAACATTCAGTACTTC CSVDGGGQHKNIQYF
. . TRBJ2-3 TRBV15 TGTGCCACCAGCAGAGTCCGGGTTCCAGATACGCAGTATTTT CATSRVRVPDTQYF
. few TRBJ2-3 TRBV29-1 TGCAGCGCTGACCCAGATACGCAGTATTTT CSADPDTQYF
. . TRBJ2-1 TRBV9 TGTGCCAGCAGCGGGGGGCGGTCCAATGAGCAGTTCTTC CASSGGRSNEQFF
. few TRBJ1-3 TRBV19 TGTGCCAGTACCGGGACGTTCGGAAACACCATATATTTT CASTGTFGNTIYF
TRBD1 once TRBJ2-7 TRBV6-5 TGTGCCAGCAGTTACTCTGGGACAGGGTTGTCCTACGAGCAGTACTTC CASSYSGTGLSYEQYF
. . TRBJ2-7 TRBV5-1 TGCGCCAGCAGCTTGGAAGGAGGGATGGTCTACGAGCAGTACTTC CASSLEGGMVYEQYF
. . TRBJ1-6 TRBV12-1 TGTGCCAGCACACGAGGGGGCCCAGGCATCAATTCACCCCTCCACTTT CASTRGGPGINSPLHF
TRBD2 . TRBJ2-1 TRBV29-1 TGCAGCGTTGAAATTACAGCGGGGAGTTCCTACAATGAGCAGTTCTTC CSVEITAGSSYNEQFF
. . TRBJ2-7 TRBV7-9 TGTGCCAGCAGCACACAGGGAACCGAGCAGTACTTC CASSTQGTEQYF
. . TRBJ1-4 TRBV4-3 TGCGCCAGCAGCCAAGGAACCATTAATGAAAAACTGTTTTTT CASSQGTINEKLFF